Listed below are T cell receptor beta chains from one sample, sequenced in a study of T-cell reconstitution after alpha-beta-depleted transplantation in children. TCRdb re-called the PCR reads with MiXCR, one entry per CDR3 protein. The data show some 81,000 distinct CDR3 sequences, roughly 15% seen once. Sequencing used PBMCs, mostly from graft donor cells, obtained 180 days after TCRalphabeta/CD19-depleted stem cell transplant. These receptors were taken from a male patient aged 2 to 9 who had a stem cell transplant for acute lymphoblastic leukemia, so the T cells may come from the graft donor. Both conserved end residues are part of each CDR3. The D gene is left open where the match is weak. Clone size is stated in some rows and not others, as once, few, many or a class when expanded.

>TRBJ1-2|TRBV18|.|.
TGTGCCAGCTCACCACCGAGTGGCTATGGCTACACCTTC
CASSPPSGYGYTF
>TRBJ1-1|TRBV20-1|.|.
TGCAGTGCATTTCGTCCAGGGGCTGTGAACACTGAAGCTTTCTTT
CSAFRPGAVNTEAFF
>TRBJ2-5|TRBV25-1|.|few
TGTGCCAGCAGTGACCTCTTAGGTCCCCGTCAAGAGACCCAGTACTTC
CASSDLLGPRQETQYF
>TRBJ2-3|TRBV18|.|few
TGTGCCAGCTCCCTAAACCGACTAGGCCCAGATACGCAGTATTTT
CASSLNRLGPDTQYF
>TRBJ1-2|TRBV4-2|.|.
TGTGCCAGCAGCCAAGAAGGGGGTTTACAGTATGGCTACACCTTC
CASSQEGGLQYGYTF
>TRBJ2-7|TRBV29-1|.|many
TGCAGCGTTGGTCACCACCTTAGGACCGAGCAGTACTTC
CSVGHHLRTEQYF
>TRBJ2-2|TRBV25-1|.|.
TGTGCCAGCAGTGAATATGGGGAGCTGTTTTTT
CASSEYGELFF
>TRBJ1-1|TRBV12-3/TRBV12-4|.|few
TGTGCCAGCAGTTTAGTGTACAGGAGCAACACTGAAGCTTTCTTT
CASSLVYRSNTEAFF
>TRBJ2-4|TRBV9|.|.
TGTGCCAGCAGCCATGATTTATACGACCCACTAGAGGGAAACATTCAGTACTTC
CASSHDLYDPLEGNIQYF
>TRBJ2-3|TRBV10-3|.|few
TGTGCCATCAGTGGGTGGCAGGGAGGAGATACGCAGTATTTT
CAISGWQGGDTQYF
>TRBJ2-7|TRBV29-1|.|many
TGCAGCGTTTGGCAGGGCTACGAGCAGTACTTC
CSVWQGYEQYF
>TRBJ2-2|TRBV10-3|.|.
TGTGCCATCAGTGACCCTGGGGGCGGCGGGGAGCTGTTTTTT
CAISDPGGGGELFF
>TRBJ2-1|TRBV24-1|TRBD2|few
TGTGCCACCACTAGCGGGAACAATGAGCAGTTCTTC
CATTSGNNEQFF
>TRBJ1-1|TRBV5-1|.|many
TGCGCCAGCAGCTTGGGGGTCAACCAGAACACTGAAGCTTTCTTT
CASSLGVNQNTEAFF
>TRBJ2-2|TRBV24-1|TRBD1|.
TGTGCCACTACAGGGGGCAACTCGAACACCGGGGAGCTGTTTTTT
CATTGGNSNTGELFF
>TRBJ1-1|TRBV20-1|TRBD1|.
TGCAGTGCACCAAGGGGGCTGAACACTGAAGCTTTCTTT
CSAPRGLNTEAFF
>TRBJ2-7|TRBV7-2|.|.
TGTGCCAGCAGTTTACAGGGACCACTCCTGTACGAGCAGTACTTC
CASSLQGPLLYEQYF
>TRBJ2-2|TRBV5-6|.|many
TGTGCCAGCAGCCTGCGGGGGAACACCGGGGAGCTGTTTTTT
CASSLRGNTGELFF
>TRBJ2-3|TRBV7-2|.|few
TGTGCCAGCAGCTCAAGGACTTCCACAGATACGCAGTATTTT
CASSSRTSTDTQYF
>TRBJ2-7|TRBV4-2|.|.
TGTGCCAGCAGCCAGGGCCTCGACCTCGAGCAGTACTTC
CASSQGLDLEQYF
>TRBJ1-4|TRBV10-3|.|many
TGTGCCATCAGTGAAGGAGGGAATGAAAAACTGTTTTTT
CAISEGGNEKLFF
>TRBJ1-2|TRBV28|.|.
TGTGCCAGTAATGGACTCTCGGGCGGGGATGGCTACACCTTC
CASNGLSGGDGYTF
>TRBJ2-3|TRBV11-3|TRBD2|.
TGTGCCAGCAGCCCAGCGGGAGCGGGACGCACAGATACGCAGTATTTT
CASSPAGAGRTDTQYF
>TRBJ1-2|TRBV30|.|.
TGTGCCTGCGCCTCGGGGCCGGTCCATGGCTACACCTTC
CACASGPVHGYTF
>TRBJ2-3|TRBV11-2|.|many
TGTGCCAGCAGCTACAAACTCCGGGACCTCTCTGGCACAGATACGCAGTATTTT
CASSYKLRDLSGTDTQYF
>TRBJ2-7|TRBV6-2/TRBV6-3|TRBD1|.
TGTGCCAGCAGTCTCGGACAGGGGCCCTACGAGCAGTACTTC
CASSLGQGPYEQYF
>TRBJ2-3|TRBV5-1|.|few
TGCGCCAGCAGCCGCCGAGGGGGATTCACAGATACGCAGTATTTT
CASSRRGGFTDTQYF
>TRBJ2-1|TRBV29-1|.|few
TGCAGCGCCGGGGACTTTCCCCTGAATGAGCAGTTCTTC
CSAGDFPLNEQFF
>TRBJ2-6|TRBV5-1|.|few
TGCGCCAGCAGCTTGCACCGGGTATTCTCTGGGGCCAACGTCCTGACTTTC
CASSLHRVFSGANVLTF
>TRBJ2-7|TRBV5-1|.|.
TGCGCCAGCAGCTTGATTTGGGGGTCCGAGCAGTACTTC
CASSLIWGSEQYF
>TRBJ2-5|TRBV12-3/TRBV12-4|.|.
TGTGCCAGCAGTTCAGGCCTCCGGACCCAGTACTTC
CASSSGLRTQYF
>TRBJ1-2|TRBV18|.|.
TGTGCCAGCTCACCACGCAACAGCCCTCTCTATGGCTACACCTTC
CASSPRNSPLYGYTF
>TRBJ2-5|TRBV10-2|.|few
TGCGCCAGCAGTGTCACAGCGGCAAACCCGCGAGAGACCCAGTACTTC
CASSVTAANPRETQYF
>TRBJ2-2|TRBV5-5|.|few
TGTGCCAGCAGCTTGCAGTTACCGAACACCGGGGAGCTGTTTTTT
CASSLQLPNTGELFF
>TRBJ2-2|TRBV7-9|.|.
TGTGCCCGAGGGGAGGATCACACCGGGGAGCTGTTTTTT
CARGEDHTGELFF
>TRBJ2-7|TRBV5-1|TRBD2|few
TGCGCCAGCAGCCAGGGACTAGCGGGAGTCTCCTACGAGCAGTACTTC
CASSQGLAGVSYEQYF
>TRBJ1-2|TRBV7-2|TRBD1|.
TGTGCCAGCAGCCCTCGCCGGACAGGGAGAACATATGGCTACACCTTC
CASSPRRTGRTYGYTF
>TRBJ2-3|TRBV20-1|.|.
TGCAGTGCTCATTACGACTTCAAGCAGTATTTT
CSAHYDFKQYF
>TRBJ1-6|TRBV7-2|.|few
TGTGCCAGCCACTCCTCCTATAATTCACCCCTCCACTTT
CASHSSYNSPLHF
>TRBJ2-7|TRBV5-1|.|few
TGCGCCAGCAGCTTGTCATTCCAGGGGCATCTCAGCTACGAGCAGTACTTC
CASSLSFQGHLSYEQYF